This TCR beta chain was captured by sequencing in a study of blood T cells in healthy people across ages. Study observations and caveats: In these data, TCR beta diversity tracked strongly with naive T cell percentage.

PCR was performed a second time for about 7 to 12 cycles using a sample-barcoded 5' primer and a J-beta primer mix. Each CDR3 protein is one row after TCRdb ran MiXCR on the 5' RACE reads. The sample has about 780,000 distinct CDR3 sequences, 60% to 80% seen once. This clonotype was observed a few times. Its antigen remains unknown. Between the trimmed V and J ends, which lost 3 bases and 1 base, there was a span of 4 bases. From germline, CDR1 is DFQATT and CDR2 SNEGSKA (reference sequence). The CDR3 extends over 12 amino acids. The sample was blood. The rearrangement links TRBV20-1 to TRBJ2-4; D gene uncertain. The sequence derives from a man in his thirties or forties in good health. CDR3 bases: TGCAGTGCTAGTGGGGCCAAAAACATTCAGTACTTC. It specifies CSASGAKNIQYF.